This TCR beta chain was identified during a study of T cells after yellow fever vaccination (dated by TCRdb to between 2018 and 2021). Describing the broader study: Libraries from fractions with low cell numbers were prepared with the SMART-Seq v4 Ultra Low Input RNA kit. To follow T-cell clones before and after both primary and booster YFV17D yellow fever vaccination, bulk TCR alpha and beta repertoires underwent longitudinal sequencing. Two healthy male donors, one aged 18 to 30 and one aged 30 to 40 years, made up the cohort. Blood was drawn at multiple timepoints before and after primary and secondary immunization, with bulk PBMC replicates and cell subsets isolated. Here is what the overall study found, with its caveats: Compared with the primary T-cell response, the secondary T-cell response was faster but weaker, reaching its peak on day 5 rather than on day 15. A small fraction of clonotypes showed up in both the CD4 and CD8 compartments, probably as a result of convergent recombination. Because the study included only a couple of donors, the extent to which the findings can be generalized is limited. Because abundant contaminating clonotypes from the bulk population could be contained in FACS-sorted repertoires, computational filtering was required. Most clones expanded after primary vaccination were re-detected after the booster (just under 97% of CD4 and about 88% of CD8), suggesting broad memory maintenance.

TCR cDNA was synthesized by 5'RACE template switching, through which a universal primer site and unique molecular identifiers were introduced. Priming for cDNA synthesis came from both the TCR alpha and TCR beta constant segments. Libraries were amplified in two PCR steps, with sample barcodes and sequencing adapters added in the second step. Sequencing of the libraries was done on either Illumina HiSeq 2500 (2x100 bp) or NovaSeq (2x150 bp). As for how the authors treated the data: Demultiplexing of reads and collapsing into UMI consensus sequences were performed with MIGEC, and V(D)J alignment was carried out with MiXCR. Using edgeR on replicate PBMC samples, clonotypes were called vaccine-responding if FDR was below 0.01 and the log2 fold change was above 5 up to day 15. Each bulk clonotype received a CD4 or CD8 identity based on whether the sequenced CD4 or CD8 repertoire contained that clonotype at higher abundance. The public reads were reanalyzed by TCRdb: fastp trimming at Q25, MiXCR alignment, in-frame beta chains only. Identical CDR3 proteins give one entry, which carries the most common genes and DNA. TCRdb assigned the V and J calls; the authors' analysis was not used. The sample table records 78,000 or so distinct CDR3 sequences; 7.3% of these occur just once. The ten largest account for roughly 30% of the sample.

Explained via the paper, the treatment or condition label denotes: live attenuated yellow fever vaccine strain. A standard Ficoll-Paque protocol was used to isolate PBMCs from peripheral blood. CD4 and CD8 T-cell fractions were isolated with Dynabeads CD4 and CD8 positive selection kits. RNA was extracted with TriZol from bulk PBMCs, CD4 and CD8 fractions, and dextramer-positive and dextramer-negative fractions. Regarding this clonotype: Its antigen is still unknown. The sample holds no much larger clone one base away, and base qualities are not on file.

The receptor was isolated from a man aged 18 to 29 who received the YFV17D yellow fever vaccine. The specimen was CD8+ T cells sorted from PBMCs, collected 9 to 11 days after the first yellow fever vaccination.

This receptor has the CDR3 CASSGRGDTQYF. In nucleotides, the sequence is TGTGCCAGCAGCGGGAGGGGGGATACGCAGTATTTT. The chain uses TRBV11-2 and TRBJ2-3; TRBD2 could be the D gene, as 7 bases match. V loses 5 bases, J loses 6 bases, and the germline ends lie 9 bases apart. Spanning cysteine to phenylalanine, the CDR3 consists of 12 amino acids. The entry retains the CDR3 DNA only, 36 bases that are in frame from base 1. From a lookup of the germline V gene, CDR1 and CDR2 are SGHAT and FQNNGV. When the CDR3 is completed using the reference TRBV11-2 and TRBJ2-3 genes on either side, the full variable domain is EAGVAQSPRYKIIEKRQSVAFWCNPISGHATLYWYQQILGQGPKLLIQFQNNGVVDDSQLPKDRFSAERLKGVDSTLKIQPAKLEDSAVYLCASSGRGDTQYFGPGTRLTVL.